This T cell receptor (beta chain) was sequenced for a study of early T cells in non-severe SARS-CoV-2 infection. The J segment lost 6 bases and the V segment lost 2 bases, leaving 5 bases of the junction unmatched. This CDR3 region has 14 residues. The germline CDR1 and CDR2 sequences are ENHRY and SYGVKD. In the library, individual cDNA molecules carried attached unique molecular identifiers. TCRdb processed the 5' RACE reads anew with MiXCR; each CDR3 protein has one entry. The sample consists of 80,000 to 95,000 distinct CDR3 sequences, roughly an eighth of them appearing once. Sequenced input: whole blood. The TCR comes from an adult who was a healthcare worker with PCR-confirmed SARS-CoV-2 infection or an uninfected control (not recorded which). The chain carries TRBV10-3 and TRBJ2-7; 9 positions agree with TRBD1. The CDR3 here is CAISEGTGNIEQYF. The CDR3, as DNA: TGTGCCATCAGTGAGGGGACAGGGAATATCGAGCAGTACTTC.